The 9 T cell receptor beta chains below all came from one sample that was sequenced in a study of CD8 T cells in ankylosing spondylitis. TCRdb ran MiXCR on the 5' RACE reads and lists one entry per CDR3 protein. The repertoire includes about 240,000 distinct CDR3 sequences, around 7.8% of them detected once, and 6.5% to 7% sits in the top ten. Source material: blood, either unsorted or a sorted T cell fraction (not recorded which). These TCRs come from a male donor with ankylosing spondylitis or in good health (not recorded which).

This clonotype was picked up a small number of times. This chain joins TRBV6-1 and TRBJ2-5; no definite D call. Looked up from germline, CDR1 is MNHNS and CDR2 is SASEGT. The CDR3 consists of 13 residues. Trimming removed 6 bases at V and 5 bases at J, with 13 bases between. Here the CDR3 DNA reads TGTGCCAGCAGCCCAGACAATCGGGAGACCCAGTACTTC. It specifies CASSPDNRETQYF.

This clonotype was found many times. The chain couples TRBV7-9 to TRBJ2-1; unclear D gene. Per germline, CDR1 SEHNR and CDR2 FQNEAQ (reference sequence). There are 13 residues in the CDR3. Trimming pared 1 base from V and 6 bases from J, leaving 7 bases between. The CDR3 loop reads CASSLVVSNEQFF. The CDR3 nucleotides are TGTGCCAGCAGCTTAGTAGTGAGCAATGAGCAGTTCTTC.

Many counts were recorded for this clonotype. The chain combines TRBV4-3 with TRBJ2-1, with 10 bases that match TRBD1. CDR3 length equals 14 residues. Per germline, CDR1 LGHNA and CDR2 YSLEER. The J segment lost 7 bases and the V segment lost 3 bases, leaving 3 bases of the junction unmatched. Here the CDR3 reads CASSHDRGQNEQFF. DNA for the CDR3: TGCGCCAGCAGCCACGACAGGGGGCAGAATGAGCAGTTCTTC.

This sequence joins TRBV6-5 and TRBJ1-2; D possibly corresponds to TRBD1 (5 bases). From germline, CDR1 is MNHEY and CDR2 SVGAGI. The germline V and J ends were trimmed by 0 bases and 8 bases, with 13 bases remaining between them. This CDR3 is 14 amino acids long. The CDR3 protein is CASSYSGQGRGYTF. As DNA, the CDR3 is TGTGCCAGCAGTTACTCTGGCCAGGGCAGGGGCTACACCTTC.

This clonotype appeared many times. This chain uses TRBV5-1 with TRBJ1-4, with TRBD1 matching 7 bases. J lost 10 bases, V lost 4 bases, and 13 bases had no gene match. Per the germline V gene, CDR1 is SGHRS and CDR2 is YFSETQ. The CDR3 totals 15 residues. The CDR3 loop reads CASSRDSINEGKLFF. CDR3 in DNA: TGCGCCAGCAGCCGGGACAGCATTAATGAGGGAAAACTGTTTTTT.

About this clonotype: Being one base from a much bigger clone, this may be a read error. For the CDR3, the DNA is TGCAGTGCTAGAGATCCTGGCGCCGCCTGCAATGAGCAGTTCTTC. This translates into CSARDPGAACNEQFF. The chain combines TRBV20-1 with TRBJ2-1, with D unresolved. The CDR3 totals 15 residues. The germline V gene encodes CDR1 DFQATT and CDR2 SNEGSKA (reference sequence). V lost 0 bases to trimming and J lost 6 bases, with 15 bases between them.

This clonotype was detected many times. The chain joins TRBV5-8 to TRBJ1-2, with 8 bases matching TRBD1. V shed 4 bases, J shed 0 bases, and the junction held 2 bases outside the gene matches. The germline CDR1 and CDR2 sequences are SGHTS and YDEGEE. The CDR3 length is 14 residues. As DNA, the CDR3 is TGTGCCAGCAGCCTACAGGGGGCTAACTATGGCTACACCTTC. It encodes CASSLQGANYGYTF.

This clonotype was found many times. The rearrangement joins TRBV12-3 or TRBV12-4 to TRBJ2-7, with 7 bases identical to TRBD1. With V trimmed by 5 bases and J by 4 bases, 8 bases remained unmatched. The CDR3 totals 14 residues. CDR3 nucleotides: TGTGCCAGCAGTGGACCCGGGACAGATTACGAGCAGTACTTC. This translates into CASSGPGTDYEQYF.

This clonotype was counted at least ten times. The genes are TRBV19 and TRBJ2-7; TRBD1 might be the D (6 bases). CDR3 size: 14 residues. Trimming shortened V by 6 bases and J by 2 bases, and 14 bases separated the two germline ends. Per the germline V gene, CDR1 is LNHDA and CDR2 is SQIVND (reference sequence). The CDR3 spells CASSYRQEAYEQYF. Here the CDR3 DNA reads TGTGCCAGTAGCTACAGACAGGAAGCCTACGAGCAGTACTTC.